The clone carrying this T cell receptor (beta chain) was detected only a few times. The antigen remains undetermined. This record belongs to a study of CD8 T cells in ankylosing spondylitis. Study-wide findings and caveats: There was a TCR beta motif, made of several highly homologous variants, that appeared characteristic of ankylosing spondylitis blood.

MiXCR was run by TCRdb on the 5' RACE reads, yielding one entry per CDR3 protein. The table has roughly 440,000 distinct CDR3 sequences, about a sixth seen once. The sequencing sample was made of blood, either unsorted or a sorted T cell fraction (not recorded which). The source of this sequence is a male donor with ankylosing spondylitis.

CDR3 nucleotides: TGCGCCAGCAGCTTGGGGGGGCACTCGAACACCGGGGAGCTGTTTTTT. Its protein product is CASSLGGHSNTGELFF. This chain links TRBV5-1 with TRBJ2-2, with D perhaps TRBD1 (6 bases). Germline-derived CDR1 and CDR2 are SGHRS and YFSETQ. With 0 bases removed from V and 0 bases from J, the gap between germline ends came to 9 bases. The CDR3 loop spans 16 amino acids.